This T cell receptor beta chain was recovered during a study of spatial heterogeneity in lung cancer (dated by TCRdb to about 2019). Broadly, across the study: Beta-chain transcripts were consistently detected in greater numbers than alpha-chain transcripts, which likely reflected higher beta-chain transcript abundance. In the raw uncorrected reads, each unique combination of TCR and UMI appeared more than ten times on average. In non-small cell lung cancer, the study made a quantitative comparison of TCR alpha and beta repertoires among multiple tumor regions, matched nontumor lung and blood. The study linked features of the TCR repertoire to counts of nonsynonymous mutations, which were determined by whole-exome sequencing of tumor tissue. At surgery, 200 to 250 tumor regions, 61 to 65 matched nontumor lung samples and some 54 PBMC samples were TCR-sequenced for both alpha and beta chains.

As to this clonotype: Its antigen target is currently unknown. No base quality information exists; no much larger clone differs at one position.

What this sample's time point label stands for: sample taken at primary tumor resection. TCR sequencing used whole RNA extracted from tumor and nontumor lung tissue, or from cryopreserved PBMC samples, without cell sorting. The donors were some 72 patients from the lung TRACERx cohort who had early-stage, untreated non-small cell lung cancer. Patients were selected for TCR sequencing only if sufficient RNA was available from at least two tumor regions. Points the paper makes about the study in general: Ubiquitous expanded tumor TCRs showed up in blood more often at tumor resection than at routine follow-up. Confirming at a functional level the hypothesis that regional TCRs recognize regional mutations was considered to require additional single-cell paired TCR alpha and beta sequencing.

The CDR3 runs 13 amino acids, cysteine and phenylalanine included. Just CDR3 DNA is preserved here, 39 bases in frame from base 1. V is clipped by 5 bases and J by 5 bases, and the sequence between their germline boundaries is 11 bases long. According to the germline V gene (reference sequence), CDR1 reads LNHDA and CDR2 reads SQIVND. Libraries were made using 5' RACE. These reads were obtained on a NextSeq 500. In the TCR library protocol, a unique molecular identifier was attached to each TCR cDNA molecule so that PCR and sequencing errors could be corrected. Processing in the source paper ran as follows. TCR identification, UMI-based error correction and CDR3 extraction were performed with Decombinator tools. TCRs above a frequency of 2 per 1,000, corresponding to the top 1% of the tumor frequency distribution, were defined as expanded. Rényi diversity was computed with the R vegan package after subsampling each repertoire 100 times to 5,000 TCRs. CDR3 similarity networks were built from amino acid triplet string-kernel similarity, with CDR3s being connected when pairwise similarity was above 0.82. TCRdb passed the public sequencing reads through fastp at Q25 and MiXCR, retaining productive beta sequences. Rows with one shared CDR3 protein collapse into an entry with the most common genes and DNA. The V and J calls were determined by TCRdb, not by the authors. The sample data list about 90,000 distinct CDR3 sequences, and roughly 10% of these were observed just once. The ten largest clones capture 6.5% to 8.5% of the sample.

The receptor comes from a male donor with early-stage non-small cell lung cancer. The chain is encoded by TRBV19 joined to TRBJ2-3; a weak D assignment points to TRBD2 (5 bases agree). The starting material was PBMCs, obtained at surgery. At the DNA level, the sequence is TGTGCCAGTAGTCCCACTAGAAAAGATACGCAGTATTTT. This codes for CASSPTRKDTQYF.